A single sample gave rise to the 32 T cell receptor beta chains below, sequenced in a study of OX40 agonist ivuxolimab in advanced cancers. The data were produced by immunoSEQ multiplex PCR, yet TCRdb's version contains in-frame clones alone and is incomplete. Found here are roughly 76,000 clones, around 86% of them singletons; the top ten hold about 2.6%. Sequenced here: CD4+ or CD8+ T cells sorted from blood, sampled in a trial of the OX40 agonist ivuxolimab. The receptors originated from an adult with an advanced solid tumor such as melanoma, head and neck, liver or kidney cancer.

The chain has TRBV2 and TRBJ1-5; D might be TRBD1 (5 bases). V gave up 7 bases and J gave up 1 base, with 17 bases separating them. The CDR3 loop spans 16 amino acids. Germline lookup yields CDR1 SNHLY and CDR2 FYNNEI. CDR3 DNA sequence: TGTGCCAGCACCCAAGGGGTCCTGGCGAGCAATCAGCCCCAGCATTTT. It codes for CASTQGVLASNQPQHF.

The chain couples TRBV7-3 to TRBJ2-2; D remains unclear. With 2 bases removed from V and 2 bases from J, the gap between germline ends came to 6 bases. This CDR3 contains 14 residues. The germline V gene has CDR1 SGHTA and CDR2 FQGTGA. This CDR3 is CASSLAHNTGELFF. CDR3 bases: TGTGCCAGCAGCTTAGCTCACAACACCGGGGAGCTGTTTTTT.

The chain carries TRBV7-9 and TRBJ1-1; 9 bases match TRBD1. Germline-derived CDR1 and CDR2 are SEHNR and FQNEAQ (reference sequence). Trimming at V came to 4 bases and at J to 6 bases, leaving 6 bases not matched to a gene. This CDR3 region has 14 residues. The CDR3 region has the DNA TGTGCCAGCAGCTCTACAGGGGGCCTCGCTGAAGCTTTCTTT. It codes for CASSSTGGLAEAFF.

The CDR3 region has the DNA TGTGCCAGCAGCCCCCGAGCAGGGGGGGATACGCAGTATTTT. Amino acids: CASSPRAGGDTQYF. The V and J genes are TRBV11-2 and TRBJ2-3, with TRBD1 as a possible D gene (7 bases). CDR1 is SGHAT, CDR2 FQNNGV, per germline. V lost 5 bases to trimming and J lost 6 bases, with 15 bases between them. The CDR3 has 14 residues.

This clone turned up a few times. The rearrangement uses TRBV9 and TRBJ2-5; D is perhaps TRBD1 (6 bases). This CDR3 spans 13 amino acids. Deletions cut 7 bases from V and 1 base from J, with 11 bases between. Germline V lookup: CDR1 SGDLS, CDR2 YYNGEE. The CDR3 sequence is CASGRRGQETQYF. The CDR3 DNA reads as TGTGCCAGCGGACGCAGGGGCCAAGAGACCCAGTACTTC.

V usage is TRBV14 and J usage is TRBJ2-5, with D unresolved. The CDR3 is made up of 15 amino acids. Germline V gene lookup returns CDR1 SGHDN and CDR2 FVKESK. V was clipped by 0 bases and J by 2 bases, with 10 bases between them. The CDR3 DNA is TGTGCCAGCAGCCAAGATCTAGTTCAACAAGAGACCCAGTACTTC. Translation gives CASSQDLVQQETQYF.

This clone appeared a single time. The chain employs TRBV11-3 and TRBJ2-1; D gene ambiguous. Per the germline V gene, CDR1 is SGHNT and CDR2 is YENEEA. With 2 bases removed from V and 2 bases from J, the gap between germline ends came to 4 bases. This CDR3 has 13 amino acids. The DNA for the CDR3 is TGTGCCAGCAGCTTAACCGCCTACAATGAGCAGTTCTTC. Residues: CASSLTAYNEQFF. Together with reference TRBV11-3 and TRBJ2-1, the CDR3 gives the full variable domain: EAGVVQSPRYKIIEKKQPVAFWCNPISGHNTLYWYLQNLGQGPELLIRYENEEAVDDSQLPKDRFSAERLKGVDSTLKIQPAELGDSAVYLCASSLTAYNEQFFGPGTRLTVL.

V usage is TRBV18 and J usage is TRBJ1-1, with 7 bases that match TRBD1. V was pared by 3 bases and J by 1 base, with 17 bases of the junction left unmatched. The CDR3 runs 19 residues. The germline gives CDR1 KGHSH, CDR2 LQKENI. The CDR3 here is CASSPSLRDRNSRNTEAFF. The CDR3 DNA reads TGTGCCAGCTCACCTTCGCTCCGGGACAGAAACTCGAGGAACACTGAAGCTTTCTTT.

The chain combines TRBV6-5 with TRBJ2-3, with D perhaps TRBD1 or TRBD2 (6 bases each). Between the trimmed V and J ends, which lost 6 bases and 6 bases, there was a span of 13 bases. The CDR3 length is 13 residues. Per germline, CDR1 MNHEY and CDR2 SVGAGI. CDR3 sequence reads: CASRVGGPDTQYF. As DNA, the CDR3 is TGTGCCAGCAGGGTCGGGGGCCCGGATACGCAGTATTTT.

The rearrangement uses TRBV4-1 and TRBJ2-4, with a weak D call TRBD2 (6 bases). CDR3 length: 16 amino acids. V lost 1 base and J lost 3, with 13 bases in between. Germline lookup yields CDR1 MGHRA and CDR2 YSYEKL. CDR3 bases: TGCGCCAGCAGCCAAGGGGGACTCCTCGGCAAAAACATTCAGTACTTC. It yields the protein CASSQGGLLGKNIQYF.

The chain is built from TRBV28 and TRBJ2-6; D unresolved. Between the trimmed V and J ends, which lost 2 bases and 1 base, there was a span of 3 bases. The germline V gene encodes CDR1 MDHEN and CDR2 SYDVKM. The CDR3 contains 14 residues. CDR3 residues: CASSLRSGANVLTF. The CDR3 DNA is TGTGCCAGCAGTTTAAGATCTGGGGCCAACGTCCTGACTTTC.

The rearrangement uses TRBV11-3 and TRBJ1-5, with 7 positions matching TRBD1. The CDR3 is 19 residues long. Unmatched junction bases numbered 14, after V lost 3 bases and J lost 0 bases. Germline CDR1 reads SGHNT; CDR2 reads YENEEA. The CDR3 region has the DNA TGTGCCAGCAGCTTTTATCGGGGCCGGGACAGCTATAGCAATCAGCCCCAGCATTTT. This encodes CASSFYRGRDSYSNQPQHF.

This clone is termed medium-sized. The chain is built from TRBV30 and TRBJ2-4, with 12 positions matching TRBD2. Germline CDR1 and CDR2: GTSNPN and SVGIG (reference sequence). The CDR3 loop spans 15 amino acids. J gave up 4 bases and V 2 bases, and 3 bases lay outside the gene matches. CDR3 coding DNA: TGTGCCTGGAGTTTTACTAGCGGGGGGAAAAACATTCAGTACTTC. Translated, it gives CAWSFTSGGKNIQYF.

The CDR3 sequence: CASSPPGRNEKLFF. The CDR3 DNA sequence: TGTGCCAGCAGCCCACCGGGCCGAAATGAAAAACTGTTTTTT. The V and J genes are TRBV5-4 and TRBJ1-4; D is unresolved. V was cut by 4 bases and J by 5 bases, with 12 bases left in between. Germline CDR1 SGHNT, CDR2 YYREEE (reference sequence). The CDR3 runs 14 residues.

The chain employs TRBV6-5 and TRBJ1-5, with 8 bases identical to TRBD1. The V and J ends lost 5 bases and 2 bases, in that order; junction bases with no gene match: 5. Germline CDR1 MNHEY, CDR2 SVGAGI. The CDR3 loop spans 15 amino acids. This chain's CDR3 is CASSRSGQGNQPQHF. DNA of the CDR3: TGTGCCAGCAGTCGATCGGGACAGGGCAATCAGCCCCAGCATTTT.

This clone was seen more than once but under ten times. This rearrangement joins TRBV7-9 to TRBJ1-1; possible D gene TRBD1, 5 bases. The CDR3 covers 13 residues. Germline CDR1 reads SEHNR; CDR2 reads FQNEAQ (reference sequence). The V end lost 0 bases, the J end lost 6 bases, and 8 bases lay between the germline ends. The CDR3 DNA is TGTGCCAGCAGCTTAGCGGAAGGGGCTGAAGCTTTCTTT. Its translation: CASSLAEGAEAFF.

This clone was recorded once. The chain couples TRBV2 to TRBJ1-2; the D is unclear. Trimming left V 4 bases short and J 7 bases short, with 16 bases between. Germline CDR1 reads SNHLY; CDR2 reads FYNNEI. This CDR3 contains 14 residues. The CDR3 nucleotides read TGTGCCAGCAGTGCGGGCCTCTCTAGCGGTGGCTACACCTTC. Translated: CASSAGLSSGGYTF. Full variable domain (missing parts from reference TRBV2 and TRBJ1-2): EPEVTQTPSHQVTQMGQEVILRCVPISNHLYFYWYRQILGQKVEFLVSFYNNEISEKSEIFDDQFSVERPDGSNFTLKIRSTKLEDSAMYFCASSAGLSSGGYTFGSGTRLTVV.

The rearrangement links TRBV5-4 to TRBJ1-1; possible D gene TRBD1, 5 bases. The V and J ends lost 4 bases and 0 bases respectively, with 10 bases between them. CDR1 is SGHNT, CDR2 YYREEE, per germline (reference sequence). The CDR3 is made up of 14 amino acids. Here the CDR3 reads CASSVGLMNTEAFF. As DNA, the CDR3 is TGTGCCAGCAGCGTGGGACTCATGAACACTGAAGCTTTCTTT.

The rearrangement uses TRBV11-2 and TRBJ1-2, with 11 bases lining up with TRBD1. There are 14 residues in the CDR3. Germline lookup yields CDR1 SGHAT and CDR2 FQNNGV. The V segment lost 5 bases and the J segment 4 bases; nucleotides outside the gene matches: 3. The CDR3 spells CASSIGQGAYGYTF. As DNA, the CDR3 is TGTGCCAGCAGCATCGGACAGGGGGCCTATGGCTACACCTTC.

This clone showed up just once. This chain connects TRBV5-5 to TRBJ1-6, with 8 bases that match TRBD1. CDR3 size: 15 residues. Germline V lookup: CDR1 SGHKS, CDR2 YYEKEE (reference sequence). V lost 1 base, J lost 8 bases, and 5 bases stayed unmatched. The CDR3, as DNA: TGTGCCAGCAGCTTGTTCCAACAGGGGGATTCACCCCTCCACTTT. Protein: CASSLFQQGDSPLHF.

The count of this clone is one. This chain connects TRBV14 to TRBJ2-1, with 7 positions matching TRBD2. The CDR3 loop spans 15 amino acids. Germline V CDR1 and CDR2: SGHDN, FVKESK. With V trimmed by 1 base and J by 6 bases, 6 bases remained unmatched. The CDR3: CASSQAWGGVNEQFF. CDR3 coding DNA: TGTGCCAGCAGCCAAGCTTGGGGGGGGGTCAATGAGCAGTTCTTC.

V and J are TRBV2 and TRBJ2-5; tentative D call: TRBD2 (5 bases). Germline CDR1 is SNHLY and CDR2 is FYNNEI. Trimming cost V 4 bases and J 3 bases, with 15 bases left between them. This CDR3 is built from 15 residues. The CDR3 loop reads CASSVQPTGKETQYF. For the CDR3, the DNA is TGTGCCAGCAGTGTACAGCCCACCGGGAAAGAGACCCAGTACTTC.

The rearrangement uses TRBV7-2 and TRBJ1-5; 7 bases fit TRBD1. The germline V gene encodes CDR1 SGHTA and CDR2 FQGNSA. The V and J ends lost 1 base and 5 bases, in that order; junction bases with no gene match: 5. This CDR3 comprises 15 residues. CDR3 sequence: CASSLEQGYHQPQHF. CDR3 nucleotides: TGTGCCAGCAGCTTAGAACAGGGGTACCATCAGCCCCAGCATTTT.

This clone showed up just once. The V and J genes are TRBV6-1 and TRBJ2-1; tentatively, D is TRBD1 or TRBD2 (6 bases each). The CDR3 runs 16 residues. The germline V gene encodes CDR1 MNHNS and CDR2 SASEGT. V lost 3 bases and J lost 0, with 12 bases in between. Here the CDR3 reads CASSDGGRNSYNEQFF. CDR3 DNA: TGTGCCAGCAGTGATGGGGGGCGAAACTCCTACAATGAGCAGTTCTTC.

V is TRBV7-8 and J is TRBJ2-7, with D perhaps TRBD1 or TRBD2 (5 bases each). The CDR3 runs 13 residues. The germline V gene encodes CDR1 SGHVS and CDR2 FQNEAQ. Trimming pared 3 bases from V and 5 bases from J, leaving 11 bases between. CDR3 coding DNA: TGTGCCAGCAGCTTGGGGGATGAAGACGAGCAGTACTTC. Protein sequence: CASSLGDEDEQYF.

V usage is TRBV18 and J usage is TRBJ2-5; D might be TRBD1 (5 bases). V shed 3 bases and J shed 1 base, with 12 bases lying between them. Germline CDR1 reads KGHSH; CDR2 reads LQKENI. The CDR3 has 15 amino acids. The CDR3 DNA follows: TGTGCCAGCTCACCCAGACAGACGTTCCAAGAGACCCAGTACTTC. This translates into CASSPRQTFQETQYF. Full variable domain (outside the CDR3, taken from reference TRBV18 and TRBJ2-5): NAGVMQNPRHLVRRRGQEARLRCSPMKGHSHVYWYRQLPEEGLKFMVYLQKENIIDESGMPKERFSAEFPKEGPSILRIQQVVRGDSAAYFCASSPRQTFQETQYFGPGTRLLVL.

DNA of the CDR3: TGTGCCAGCAGCCCGGGACAGGGGTTGTACGAGCAGTACGTC. This encodes CASSPGQGLYEQYV. The gene calls are TRBV5-5 and TRBJ2-7; 10 bases are shared with TRBD1. V shed 4 bases and J 4 bases; nucleotides not matched to a gene: 5. The CDR3 is 14 residues long. Germline CDR1 SGHKS, CDR2 YYEKEE (reference sequence).

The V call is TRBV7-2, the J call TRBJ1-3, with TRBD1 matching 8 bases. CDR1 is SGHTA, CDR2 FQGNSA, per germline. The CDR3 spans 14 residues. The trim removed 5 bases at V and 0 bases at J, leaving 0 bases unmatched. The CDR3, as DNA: TGTGCCAGCAGCACAGGGGGCTCTGGAAACACCATATATTTT. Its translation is CASSTGGSGNTIYF.

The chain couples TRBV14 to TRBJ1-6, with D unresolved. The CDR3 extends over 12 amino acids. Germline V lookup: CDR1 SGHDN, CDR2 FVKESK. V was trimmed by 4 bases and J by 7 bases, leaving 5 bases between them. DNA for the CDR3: TGTGCCAGCAGCCCTAGGAATTCACCCCTCCACTTT. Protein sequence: CASSPRNSPLHF.

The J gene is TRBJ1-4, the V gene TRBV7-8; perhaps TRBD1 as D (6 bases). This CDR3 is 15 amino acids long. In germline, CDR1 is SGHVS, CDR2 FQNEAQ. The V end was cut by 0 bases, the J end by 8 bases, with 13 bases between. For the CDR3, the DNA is TGTGCCAGCAGCTTAGCGGGGGGGGCTGGGGAAAAACTGTTTTTT. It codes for CASSLAGGAGEKLFF.

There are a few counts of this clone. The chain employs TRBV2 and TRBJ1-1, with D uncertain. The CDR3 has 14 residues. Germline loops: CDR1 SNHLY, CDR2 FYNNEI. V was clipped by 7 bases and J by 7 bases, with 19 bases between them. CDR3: CASTQEGTNREAFF. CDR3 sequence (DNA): TGTGCCAGCACTCAAGAGGGCACAAACCGTGAAGCTTTCTTT.

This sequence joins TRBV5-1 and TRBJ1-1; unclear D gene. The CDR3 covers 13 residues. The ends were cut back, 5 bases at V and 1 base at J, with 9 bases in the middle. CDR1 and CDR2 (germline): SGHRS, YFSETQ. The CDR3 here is CASRTSTNTEAFF. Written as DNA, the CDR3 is TGCGCCAGCAGGACGAGCACGAACACTGAAGCTTTCTTT.